Listed below are T cell receptor beta chains from one sample, sequenced in a study of tumor and adjacent non-tumor tissue in lung cancer. A single record per CDR3 protein comes from TCRdb applying MiXCR to the multiplex PCR reads. The sample includes some 70,000 distinct CDR3 sequences, around 70% of them seen just once. What was sequenced was distant non-tumor lung tissue. The source of these receptors is a woman between 50 and 59 years old with non-small cell lung cancer. Both conserved end residues are part of each CDR3. A D gene is named only where the DNA matches it firmly. Rows may omit the clone size; those that give it use once, few, many or a size class.

clone size: -
CDR3 length: 13
V gene: TRBV19
J gene: TRBJ1-5
D gene: -
CDR3 DNA: TGTGCCAGTAGTAGGGGGGGCAATCAGCCCCAGCATTTT
CDR3 protein: CASSRGGNQPQHF

clone size: -
CDR3 length: 15
V gene: TRBV7-8
J gene: TRBJ1-5
D gene: -
CDR3 DNA: TGTGCCAGCACTCCTAGGTTAGGCTTGGATCAGCCCCAGCATTTT
CDR3 protein: CASTPRLGLDQPQHF

clone size: -
CDR3 length: 14
V gene: TRBV11-2
J gene: TRBJ1-1
D gene: -
CDR3 DNA: TGTGCTAGCCGCTTCGCGGGAAAGAACACTGAAGCTTTCTTC
CDR3 protein: CASRFAGKNTEAFF

clone size: -
CDR3 length: 15
V gene: TRBV20-1
J gene: TRBJ2-3
D gene: TRBD2
CDR3 DNA: TGCAGTGTTAGCCCATGGGCTAGCGGAGCAGATACGCAGTATTTT
CDR3 protein: CSVSPWASGADTQYF

clone size: many
CDR3 length: 14
V gene: TRBV29-1
J gene: TRBJ1-3
D gene: TRBD1
CDR3 DNA: TGCAGCGTACAGGGGGGGGACTCTGGAAACACCATATATTTT
CDR3 protein: CSVQGGDSGNTIYF

clone size: -
CDR3 length: 17
V gene: TRBV4-2
J gene: TRBJ2-1
D gene: TRBD2
CDR3 DNA: TGTGCCAGCATCCAAGATTCGGCGAGCGGGAGTTTGAAAGAGCAGTTCTTC
CDR3 protein: CASIQDSASGSLKEQFF

clone size: -
CDR3 length: 17
V gene: TRBV6-6
J gene: TRBJ2-6
D gene: TRBD1
CDR3 DNA: TGTGCCACCACACTGGGACAGCCCTTCTCTGGGGCCAACGTCCTGACTTTC
CDR3 protein: CATTLGQPFSGANVLTF

clone size: -
CDR3 length: 16
V gene: TRBV12-3/TRBV12-4
J gene: TRBJ2-2
D gene: -
CDR3 DNA: TGTGGCAGCAACACAGCCGGGTTGTGGGAGAACGGGGAGCTGTTTTTT
CDR3 protein: CGSNTAGLWENGELFF

clone size: -
CDR3 length: 12
V gene: TRBV20-1
J gene: TRBJ2-3
D gene: TRBD2
CDR3 DNA: TGCTGTGCTAGAGATCCCCGGGAGGGCCGCAATTTT
CDR3 protein: CCARDPREGRNF

clone size: -
CDR3 length: 13
V gene: TRBV30
J gene: TRBJ2-1
D gene: -
CDR3 DNA: TGTGCCTGGCGCTTTGATTACAACGGTGAGCAGTTCTTC
CDR3 protein: CAWRFDYNGEQFF

clone size: few
CDR3 length: 16
V gene: TRBV7-8
J gene: TRBJ2-1
D gene: TRBD2
CDR3 DNA: TGTGCCAGCAGCTTATCGGCGGGAGGGCCTTACAATGAGCAGTTCTTC
CDR3 protein: CASSLSAGGPYNEQFF

clone size: -
CDR3 length: 13
V gene: TRBV12-3/TRBV12-4
J gene: TRBJ2-1
D gene: -
CDR3 DNA: TGTGCCAGCAGTATTTTAGCAGGGAACGAGCAGTTCTTC
CDR3 protein: CASSILAGNEQFF

clone size: medium-sized
CDR3 length: 13
V gene: TRBV6-6
J gene: TRBJ2-1
D gene: TRBD2
CDR3 DNA: TGTGCCAGCAACGGACTAGCGGGAGTGAGTGGGTTCTTC
CDR3 protein: CASNGLAGVSGFF

clone size: -
CDR3 length: 13
V gene: TRBV6-6
J gene: TRBJ2-5
D gene: -
CDR3 DNA: TGTGCCAGCATATACAGGGCCCAAGAGACCCAGTACTTC
CDR3 protein: CASIYRAQETQYF

clone size: medium-sized
CDR3 length: 16
V gene: TRBV11-1
J gene: TRBJ2-2
D gene: -
CDR3 DNA: TGTGCCAGCAGCCTACGGGGAAGACAGAACACCGGGGAGCTGTTTTTT
CDR3 protein: CASSLRGRQNTGELFF

clone size: once
CDR3 length: 14
V gene: TRBV20-1
J gene: TRBJ2-1
D gene: TRBD2
CDR3 DNA: TGCAGTGCTAGAGCGCGGGAGGCTGTCAATGAGCAGTTCTTC
CDR3 protein: CSARAREAVNEQFF

clone size: few
CDR3 length: 15
V gene: TRBV6-6
J gene: TRBJ1-5
D gene: -
CDR3 DNA: TGTGCCAGCAGTTCACAACAGGGTAACAATCAGCCTCAGCATTTC
CDR3 protein: CASSSQQGNNQPQHF

clone size: -
CDR3 length: 11
V gene: TRBV10-3
J gene: TRBJ2-1
D gene: -
CDR3 DNA: TGTACCATCAGTGAGTCCGATGAGCAATTCTTC
CDR3 protein: CTISESDEQFF

clone size: few
CDR3 length: 18
V gene: TRBV6-6
J gene: TRBJ1-5
D gene: TRBD1
CDR3 DNA: TGTGCCATCAGTCACCCGGGACAGATATACAATAGCAATCAGCCCCAGCATTTT
CDR3 protein: CAISHPGQIYNSNQPQHF

clone size: many
CDR3 length: 13
V gene: TRBV10-3
J gene: TRBJ2-2
D gene: -
CDR3 DNA: TGTGCCATCAGTGACAGGGACACCGGGGAGCTGTTTTTT
CDR3 protein: CAISDRDTGELFF

clone size: -
CDR3 length: 12
V gene: TRBV11-2
J gene: TRBJ2-1
D gene: TRBD1
CDR3 DNA: TGTGCCAGCAACTCTAGCCGCACAGGGGGCCTCTTC
CDR3 protein: CASNSSRTGGLF

clone size: few
CDR3 length: 14
V gene: TRBV7-9
J gene: TRBJ2-2
D gene: -
CDR3 DNA: TGTGCCAGCAGCCAGGGAACGGACACCGGGGGGCTGTTTTTT
CDR3 protein: CASSQGTDTGGLFF

clone size: -
CDR3 length: 15
V gene: TRBV28
J gene: TRBJ2-5
D gene: TRBD1
CDR3 DNA: TGTGCCAGCAGTTATGGGACAGGGAGGCGAGAGACCCAGTACTTC
CDR3 protein: CASSYGTGRRETQYF

clone size: -
CDR3 length: 14
V gene: TRBV12-3/TRBV12-4
J gene: TRBJ2-7
D gene: -
CDR3 DNA: TGTGTCAGCAGTTTAGGGACTCTGATCTACGAGCAGTACTTC
CDR3 protein: CVSSLGTLIYEQYF

clone size: many
CDR3 length: 10
V gene: TRBV28
J gene: TRBJ1-2
D gene: -
CDR3 DNA: TGTGCCAGCAGGAAATATGGCTACACCTTC
CDR3 protein: CASRKYGYTF

clone size: -
CDR3 length: 14
V gene: TRBV20-1
J gene: TRBJ2-1
D gene: -
CDR3 DNA: TGCAGTGCTATGTATGGGACGGATGGGAATGAGCAGTTCTTC
CDR3 protein: CSAMYGTDGNEQFF

clone size: -
CDR3 length: 14
V gene: TRBV20-1
J gene: TRBJ2-4
D gene: TRBD1
CDR3 DNA: TGCAGTACCCCTCGGACAGGAATTAAAAACATTCAATACTTC
CDR3 protein: CSTPRTGIKNIQYF

clone size: -
CDR3 length: 13
V gene: TRBV10-2
J gene: TRBJ1-2
D gene: -
CDR3 DNA: TGCGCCAGCAGCGAGGACGGGTCCTACGACTACACCTTC
CDR3 protein: CASSEDGSYDYTF

clone size: once
CDR3 length: 14
V gene: TRBV11-1
J gene: TRBJ2-3
D gene: -
CDR3 DNA: TGTGCCATGAGCATAGCTACAGTGGCTGATACGCAGTATTTT
CDR3 protein: CAMSIATVADTQYF

clone size: -
CDR3 length: 15
V gene: TRBV6-6
J gene: TRBJ1-2
D gene: TRBD1
CDR3 DNA: TGTGGCAGCAGTTTCTCGCCGCAGGGGGCTCTTGGCTACACCTTC
CDR3 protein: CGSSFSPQGALGYTF

clone size: -
CDR3 length: 14
V gene: TRBV11-2
J gene: TRBJ2-3
D gene: TRBD2
CDR3 DNA: TGTGCCAGCAGATTTAGCGGGAGCTCAGATACGCAGTATTTT
CDR3 protein: CASRFSGSSDTQYF

clone size: once
CDR3 length: 18
V gene: TRBV11-2
J gene: TRBJ2-6
D gene: -
CDR3 DNA: TGTGCCACCAGCTTAGTTGGGCGGGCAAACTCTGGGGCCAACGTCCTGACTTTC
CDR3 protein: CATSLVGRANSGANVLTF

clone size: once
CDR3 length: 15
V gene: TRBV29-1
J gene: TRBJ2-7
D gene: -
CDR3 DNA: TGCAGCGTAGGGGGAATAGCGGGTTTCTCCTACGAACAGTACTTC
CDR3 protein: CSVGGIAGFSYEQYF

clone size: once
CDR3 length: 13
V gene: TRBV24-1
J gene: TRBJ1-1
D gene: -
CDR3 DNA: TGTGCCACCAATGATCACATGAACACTGAAGCTTTCTTT
CDR3 protein: CATNDHMNTEAFF

clone size: -
CDR3 length: 13
V gene: TRBV7-9
J gene: TRBJ1-5
D gene: -
CDR3 DNA: TGTGCCAGCAGCTTAGAAGGCTCTCAGCCCCAGCATTTT
CDR3 protein: CASSLEGSQPQHF

clone size: many
CDR3 length: 17
V gene: TRBV20-1
J gene: TRBJ2-7
D gene: -
CDR3 DNA: TGCAGTGCTAGAGATCAATCAGTTGGGGGGCACCCCTACGAGCAGTACTTC
CDR3 protein: CSARDQSVGGHPYEQYF

clone size: -
CDR3 length: 16
V gene: TRBV11-2
J gene: TRBJ2-1
D gene: TRBD2
CDR3 DNA: TGTGCTACCAGCCCGAGACTAGCGGGAAGATTAGGTGAGCAGTTCTTC
CDR3 protein: CATSPRLAGRLGEQFF

clone size: -
CDR3 length: 19
V gene: TRBV10-3
J gene: TRBJ2-5
D gene: TRBD2
CDR3 DNA: TGTGCCATCAGTGGGTCCCCCCCTACTAGCGGGAGAGTTCAAGAGACACAGTACTTC
CDR3 protein: CAISGSPPTSGRVQETQYF

clone size: -
CDR3 length: 15
V gene: TRBV5-6
J gene: TRBJ1-1
D gene: TRBD1
CDR3 DNA: TGTGCCAGCAGCTTTATTGACAGGGAGGCCATTGAAGCTTTCTTT
CDR3 protein: CASSFIDREAIEAFF

clone size: -
CDR3 length: 15
V gene: TRBV11-2
J gene: TRBJ2-7
D gene: -
CDR3 DNA: TGTGCCAGTAGCTTAGGTGAACAGAGATCCTACGAGCAGTACTTC
CDR3 protein: CASSLGEQRSYEQYF

clone size: -
CDR3 length: 14
V gene: TRBV5-4
J gene: TRBJ2-1
D gene: TRBD1
CDR3 DNA: TGTGCCAGCAGCCCGGGGGACAGGGTGAGTGAGCAGTTCTTC
CDR3 protein: CASSPGDRVSEQFF

clone size: many
CDR3 length: 11
V gene: TRBV20-1
J gene: TRBJ2-5
D gene: -
CDR3 DNA: TGCAGTGCTGATGGCTTAGGGACCCAGTACTTC
CDR3 protein: CSADGLGTQYF

clone size: -
CDR3 length: 12
V gene: TRBV20-1
J gene: TRBJ2-1
D gene: TRBD2
CDR3 DNA: TGCAGTGCCAAATGGACTAGTAATGAGCAGTCCTTC
CDR3 protein: CSAKWTSNEQSF

clone size: -
CDR3 length: 14
V gene: TRBV7-9
J gene: TRBJ2-2
D gene: TRBD1
CDR3 DNA: TGTGCGAACAGCCGAGGGACAGACACCGGGGAGCTGTTTTTT
CDR3 protein: CANSRGTDTGELFF

clone size: -
CDR3 length: 14
V gene: TRBV11-2
J gene: TRBJ2-1
D gene: -
CDR3 DNA: TGTGCCAGCAGCTTAGTCACCGCATTTGTGGGTAGGTTCTTC
CDR3 protein: CASSLVTAFVGRFF